This entry is about one T cell receptor beta chain. No antigen is known for it. CDR1 is DFQATT, CDR2 SNEGSKA, per germline (reference sequence). The CDR3 covers 14 residues. Trimming pared 1 base from V and 5 bases from J, leaving 13 bases between. The record originates from a study of CD8+CD57+ T cells in acquired aplastic anemia. Looking at the study overall: Sorted CD4+ and CD8+ cell DNA averaged roughly 3.2 ug. Overall study findings and caveats: Patients shared twenty-nine CD8+ CDR3 sequences with controls.

Investigators profiled TCR beta VDJ and CDR3 from genomic DNA template. From the reads, TCRdb called clonotypes with MiXCR, one entry per CDR3 protein. The sample records around 150,000 distinct CDR3 sequences, 65% to 75% being singletons. Patients selected for sequencing had displayed CD8+CD57+ cell expansion by flow cytometry. Every patient was diagnosed with severe acquired aplastic anemia. By the time of blood sampling, patients had still received no therapy. Specimen: sorted CD4+, CD8+, or CD8+CD57+ T cells (not recorded which) from PBMCs. The receptor comes from a human donor with aplastic anemia. The V and J genes are TRBV20-1 and TRBJ2-3; D is possibly TRBD2 (5 bases). DNA of the CDR3: TGCAGTGCTAGAGCGGGTCCGGCGGGAGATACGCAGTATTTT. Its translation: CSARAGPAGDTQYF.